Here is one T cell receptor beta chain with its context. It has no known antigen specificity. Base qualities are not at hand, and no much larger clone is one base apart. The cohort consisted of 666 healthy bone marrow donors. At the time of sampling, all cohort members were nominally healthy, though unrecorded immune exposures were likely present. The donor was CMV seronegative and belonged to the group of roughly 330 seronegative cohort members. Each donor provided a peripheral blood sample, and peripheral blood mononuclear cells were used for TCR beta sequencing. The Qiagen DNeasy Blood Extraction Kit was used to extract genomic DNA from the blood cell samples. This sample was included in a study of cytomegalovirus exposure and HLA in healthy donors (dated by TCRdb to the late 2010s). Study-wide context: In an earlier analysis of under 600 of the donors, approximately 260 Gb of sequence data and 90 million to 120 million unique TCR beta sequences from about 180 million T cells were reported. An early release that covered fewer than 750 HLA-typed donors contained approximately 320 gigabases of sequencing data and tens of millions of unique TCR sequences. Among the approximately 400 genotyped donors, more than 70% belonged to the genetic ancestry cluster associated with self-reported Caucasian donors. The study was designed to test whether signatures of past pathogen exposure could be identified by cataloging public T cell receptors. The study profiled the T cell repertoires of under 700 subjects by immunosequencing and related them to cytomegalovirus serostatus. Besides the first cohort of about 730 subjects, a separate validation cohort made up of over 95 different subjects was used. To predict cytomegalovirus infection status, the study brought together high-throughput TCR immunosequencing, statistical association of individual TCRs with disease status, and machine learning. A later analysis re-analyzed previously published TCR beta repertoires from 650 to 800 donors and added high-resolution HLA genotyping to study TCR occurrence patterns. The later analysis used no new phenotypic data to find candidate immune exposures, relying instead on TCR beta sequences and their occurrence across donors. In an earlier analysis of 587 of the donors, high-throughput TCR beta sequencing was used to judge whether each TCR beta V gene segment behaved as functional or pseudogenic. Alongside the repertoire data, information on donor age, sex, ethnicity and CMV serostatus was compiled. Genome-wide SNP genotypes for about 65% of the roughly 700 donors were used in a later genetic analysis, which treated that subset as a discovery cohort. Every discovery cohort repertoire had been produced on one sequencing platform. Both class I and class II loci were covered by HLA typing, at four-digit resolution. Typing coverage varied by locus: about 620-630 donors for A, B, C, DRB1 and DQB1; roughly 510 for DQA1; more than 600 for DPA1; under 490 for DPB1. Roughly 5 DR-DQ haplotypes were treated as single units for association and clustering because of strong linkage in the cohort. Across around 400 genotyped donors of the cohort, an average of roughly 230,000 unique TCR beta nucleotide sequences per donor were sequenced, and roughly a sixth of those sequences were non-productive.

The investigation overall reported the following: A later analysis found that most CMV-associated TCR beta chains appeared HLA-restricted, with HLA associations seemingly driven largely by CMV exposure. Most TCR sequences were seen in very few donors, while some public TCRs were found in many individuals. It was suggested by the authors that the approach could potentially be generalized to other disease states and immunological phenotypes. Roughly uniform sequencing depth across donors was assumed in presence/absence analyses, although this assumption may not hold. Cytomegalovirus status was reported to be diagnosed by the classifier with high specificity and sensitivity in both the original and validation cohorts. In a later analysis, HLA-associated TCR beta chains were found to be more clonally expanded and to have lower generation probabilities than equally common non-associated chains. V-gene and J-gene trimming of TCR beta chains was associated with a missense DCLRE1C variant in a later genetic analysis, and the association was replicated in an independent cohort. When HLA alleles, especially DR and DQ, strongly co-occurred, attributing TCR associations to individual alleles was difficult. In a later analysis, the rate of TCR association differed among HLA loci, with DRB1 alleles having the most associated TCRs and HLA-C alleles having the fewest. At a false discovery rate of 0.05, a later analysis linked approximately 18,000 TCR beta sequences to specific HLA alleles. In the study, around 150 TCR beta chains were listed as associated with cytomegalovirus. A later analysis reported that several top co-occurrence clusters appeared linked to parvovirus B19, influenza, CMV and Epstein-Barr virus. Roughly 15 rarely observed V segments, including chromosome 9 orphons, were excluded from the earlier analysis of about 500 of the donors because counts were too low. The sequencing pipeline was judged likely to have produced a cluster of highly shared sequence variants as a technical artifact. A further reported finding was that TCR beta sequences accurately predicted the HLA-A and HLA-B alleles for most subjects in the first cohort. In this cohort, only TCR beta chains were sequenced, and detectable features were limited by the absence of alpha or paired-chain data. Immune exposure information for the cohort was limited to CMV serostatus. A later genetic analysis reported fewer N-insertions in productive TCRs among donors in an Asian-associated ancestry cluster than the roughly 700-donor mean. In vitro tests confirmed that a few of the cytomegalovirus-associated TCR beta chains recognize cytomegalovirus antigens. Correlated functional status among segregating V segments might reflect linkage disequilibrium, but an unknown experimental factor could not be ruled out. An earlier analysis of 450 to 750 of the donors showed that most TCR beta V segments appeared in productive rearrangements either about 87% or about 30% of the time, which broadly matched IMGT annotations. HLA typing was unavailable for some donors at each locus, so association tests used only the typed subset.

The library was obtained by the immunoSEQ multiplex PCR assay. A mixture of 60 forward primers for TCR Vbeta segments and 13 reverse primers for TCR Jbeta segments was used in the multiplex PCR. Amplification of the CDR3 region of rearranged TCR beta genes was performed with a multiplex PCR assay on genomic DNA. The amplified TCR beta libraries were sequenced on the Illumina HiSeq System as 87-base-pair reads. The published analysis was carried out like this. A later analysis counted about 80 million unique TCR beta chains across the 670 or so repertoires, and 9 million to 14 million of these chains were shared by at least two donors. To remove PCR and sequencing errors, raw reads were error-corrected and collapsed into unique sequences using a nearest-neighbor algorithm that merged closely related sequences. Alignment of CDR3 sequences to IMGT reference sequences was used to assign V, D and J gene segments. For a sequence to be retained, a match of at least six nucleotides was required to both a V gene segment and a J gene segment. Rearrangements were called productive when the CDR3 lacked stop codons and stayed in frame with V and J; all others were non-productive. Following IMGT convention, CDR3 was defined as the stretch from the second conserved V-encoded cysteine to the conserved J-encoded phenylalanine. In an earlier analysis of more than 550 of the donors, sequences lacking an unambiguous match to a single V gene segment were excluded. An earlier analysis of roughly 590 of the donors called V segments functional above 56.7% productive rearrangements and segregating when the between-donor standard deviation exceeded 5%. A statistical classification framework was built to diagnose cytomegalovirus status from the catalog of TCR beta chain sequences. In a later analysis, TCR nucleotide sequences were compared against IMGT/GENE-DB human TR gene sequences so that V and J genes could be assigned. The TCRdist pipeline was used in a later analysis to assign CDR3 sequences and most-parsimonious VDJ recombination scenarios. In a later analysis, each TCR beta chain was defined by its CDR3 amino acid sequence together with its V-gene family, and reads lacking a unique V-gene family were excluded. As a way to deal with suspected cross-contamination and a sequencing artifact, a later analysis dropped 640 or so nucleotide sequences that were highly shared and had low generation probability. In a later analysis, a clonal expansion index was calculated for each public chain from normalized within-repertoire ranks of inferred template counts. In a later analysis, generation probabilities were computed using a VDJ recombination model fitted to out-of-frame rearrangements, and the results were checked against IGoR. Hypergeometric tests were used in a later analysis to score TCR-TCR, TCR-HLA and TCR-CMV co-occurrence, with a repertoire-size bias correction applied to the TCR pairs. False discovery rates were estimated in a later analysis by permuting HLA or CMV assignments 20 times. In a later analysis, co-occurring TCRs were grouped with DBSCAN, and TCRdist sequence similarity was added when clustering was performed within HLA-allele-positive subsets. Co-occurrence clustering excluded repertoires with fewer than 30,000 or more than 120,000 public chains, plus five with anomalous nucleotide sharing. In its TCRdb copy, this immuneACCESS table keeps in-frame sequences only and misses some clones. Where compared with another copy, unresolved V genes explain less than half of these, and the others have no known cause. V, J and clone size derive from that table, while D and trimming were established from the DNA sequence. The sample records about 150,000 clones, about 79% of which are singletons. Around 0.7% of the sample is taken by the ten largest.

This TCR derives from a male donor in good health and CMV-seronegative. Sequenced: PBMCs.

This receptor carries the CDR3 CASSVGGGNQPQHF. Read as DNA, the sequence is TGTGCCAGCAGTGTAGGGGGCGGCAATCAGCCCCAGCATTTT. The rearranged segments are TRBV2 and TRBJ1-5; TRBD1 lines up with 7 middle nucleotides. The CDR3 measures 14 amino acids from cysteine to phenylalanine. Only the CDR3 part of the read is kept: 42 bases, read in frame from the first base. CDR1 is given as SNHLY and CDR2 as FYNNEI, both from the germline V gene. Compared with germline, V lacks 4 bases and J lacks 2 bases; bases without a gene match: 2.